This is a list of T cell receptor beta chains from one sample in a study of blood T cell repertoires in COVID-19. Some clones are missing from TCRdb's copy, which holds only in-frame ones; the method was immunoSEQ multiplex PCR. The sample lists 240,000 or so clones, just under 85% occurring once. Sample: peripheral blood. All receptors come from a woman aged 80 or over with acute or convalescent COVID-19. Each CDR3 is given with its conserved first and last residue. The D gene is left open where the match is weak. Clone size is not always given. Where it is, it says once, few, many or a class for expanded clones.

TRBV24-1,NA,NA,TRBJ1-1,TGTGCCACGAGATCCAGGGGAAACACTGAAGCTTTCTTT,CATRSRGNTEAFF
TRBV7-3,TRBD2,NA,TRBJ2-2,TGTGCCAGCAGGACTAGCGGGGGTTCCGGGGAGCTGTTTTTT,CASRTSGGSGELFF
TRBV5-4,NA,NA,TRBJ2-7,TGTGCCAGCAGCTTGGTGGGGGCCGGGACCTACGAGCAGTACTTC,CASSLVGAGTYEQYF
TRBV5-1,NA,NA,TRBJ1-1,TGCGCCAGCAGCTTGGACACTATGAACACTGAAGCTTTCTTT,CASSLDTMNTEAFF
TRBV6-6,NA,NA,TRBJ1-1,TGTGCCAGCAGTTACGGCCACCTGAACACTGAAGCTTTCTTT,CASSYGHLNTEAFF
TRBV18,TRBD1,NA,TRBJ1-3,TGTGCCAGCTCACTGGGACAGCTCGAAGGAGGAAACACCATATATTTT,CASSLGQLEGGNTIYF
TRBV2,TRBD1,few,TRBJ2-5,TGTGCCAGCAGTGCGTACAGGGGGCTAGAGACCCAGTACTTC,CASSAYRGLETQYF
TRBV7-9,TRBD1,NA,TRBJ2-1,TGTGCCAGCAGCCCAATAGGGGTGGGACAGGGGAACAATGAGCAGTTCTTC,CASSPIGVGQGNNEQFF
TRBV6-2/TRBV6-3,NA,NA,TRBJ2-5,TGTGCCAGCAGTTCACGACTGAACCCCCCCCGGGAGACCCAGTACTTC,CASSSRLNPPRETQYF
TRBV19,TRBD1,NA,TRBJ1-5,TGTGCCAGTAGTATAGGGACAGGGGACTTCAATAGCAATCAGCCCCAGCATTTT,CASSIGTGDFNSNQPQHF
TRBV28,TRBD1,NA,TRBJ2-5,TGTGCCACCGGACAGGGGGCGTTGGAGACCCAGTACTTC,CATGQGALETQYF
TRBV27,NA,NA,TRBJ2-1,TGTGCCAGCAGGGGGAGTGACTCCTACAATGAGCAGTTCTTC,CASRGSDSYNEQFF
TRBV7-6,NA,NA,TRBJ2-7,TGTGCCAGCAGCGTCGGACAGACCGAGCAGTACTTC,CASSVGQTEQYF
TRBV14,NA,NA,TRBJ2-3,TGTGCCAGCAGCCGTACTGGGCTGTTAGATACGCAGTATTTT,CASSRTGLLDTQYF
TRBV27,NA,once,TRBJ1-5,TGTGCCAGCGTCTCGGCCCGGGGTTGGGTGAGCAATCAGCCCCAGCATTTT,CASVSARGWVSNQPQHF
TRBV6-5,TRBD2,NA,TRBJ2-1,TGTGCCAGCCAGGCGGGGGGGGCGGGTGAGCAGTTCTTC,CASQAGGAGEQFF
TRBV19,NA,NA,TRBJ1-5,TGTGCCAGTAGTGCCTCCCCGGCAGGGTCACTGCCCCAGCATTTT,CASSASPAGSLPQHF
TRBV4-1,NA,NA,TRBJ1-1,TGCGCCAGCAGCCAAGGCGGGACTATGAACACTGAAGCTTTCTTT,CASSQGGTMNTEAFF
TRBV4-2,NA,once,TRBJ2-4,TGTGCCAGCAGCCAAGAGGGCAGCTTAGCCAAAAACATTCAGTACTTC,CASSQEGSLAKNIQYF
TRBV3-1/TRBV3-2,TRBD1,NA,TRBJ1-2,TGTGCCAGCAGCCATACCGGGACAGGGAACTATGGCTACACCTTC,CASSHTGTGNYGYTF
TRBV6-5,TRBD1,NA,TRBJ2-5,TGTGCCAGCCCCCCGGGACAGGGTAGGGAGACCCAGTACTTC,CASPPGQGRETQYF
TRBV27,TRBD1,NA,TRBJ1-6,TGTGCCAGCAGTCCTCGGGTAGGGGGCGACGTCTATAATTCACCCCTCCACTTT,CASSPRVGGDVYNSPLHF
TRBV28,NA,NA,TRBJ1-2,TGTGCCAGCAGCCCCCCGGGGGGGGTGGGCGGCTACACCTTC,CASSPPGGVGGYTF
TRBV9,NA,few,TRBJ1-2,TGTGCCAGCAGCGTAGCTCAGGGCCTGGATGGCTACACCTTC,CASSVAQGLDGYTF
TRBV5-1,TRBD1,NA,TRBJ2-1,TGCGCCAGCAGCTTGGAGGGACAGGGTCCCAATGAGCAGTTCTTC,CASSLEGQGPNEQFF
TRBV5-1,NA,NA,TRBJ2-7,TGCGCCAGCAGCTTGGGACTAGTGGCTTACGAGCAGTACTTC,CASSLGLVAYEQYF
TRBV20-1,TRBD2,NA,TRBJ2-3,TGCAGTGCTAGTGACGGGACTACCATCACAGATACGCAGTATTTT,CSASDGTTITDTQYF
TRBV5-1,NA,NA,TRBJ2-3,TGCGCCAGCAGCTTGGCCCTCGGCACAGATACGCAGTATTTT,CASSLALGTDTQYF
TRBV6-6,NA,NA,TRBJ2-7,TGTGCTTCGGGAGCCTACGAGCAGTACTTC,CASGAYEQYF
TRBV28,TRBD1,NA,TRBJ1-4,TGTGCCAGCAGTTTTACTACAGGGGGCCGTCGGGAAAAACTGTTTTTT,CASSFTTGGRREKLFF
TRBV6-1,NA,NA,TRBJ1-6,TGTGCCAGCAGTGTAACGGGAGGGGGAGGTAAGGGTTCACCCCTCCACTTT,CASSVTGGGGKGSPLHF
TRBV20-1,NA,NA,TRBJ1-5,TGCAGTGCTAGTCCCTCGGGTCAGCCCCAGCATTTT,CSASPSGQPQHF
TRBV5-6,NA,NA,TRBJ2-5,TGTGCCAGCAGCTTGGACAGACAAGAGACCCAGTACTTC,CASSLDRQETQYF
TRBV19,NA,few,TRBJ2-1,TGTGCCAGTAGTATTGGCCAGGGAAATGAGCAGTTCTTC,CASSIGQGNEQFF
TRBV6-6,NA,once,TRBJ1-5,TGTGCCAGCAGCATAACGGGGGGGCAAGCTCAGCCCCAGCATTTT,CASSITGGQAQPQHF